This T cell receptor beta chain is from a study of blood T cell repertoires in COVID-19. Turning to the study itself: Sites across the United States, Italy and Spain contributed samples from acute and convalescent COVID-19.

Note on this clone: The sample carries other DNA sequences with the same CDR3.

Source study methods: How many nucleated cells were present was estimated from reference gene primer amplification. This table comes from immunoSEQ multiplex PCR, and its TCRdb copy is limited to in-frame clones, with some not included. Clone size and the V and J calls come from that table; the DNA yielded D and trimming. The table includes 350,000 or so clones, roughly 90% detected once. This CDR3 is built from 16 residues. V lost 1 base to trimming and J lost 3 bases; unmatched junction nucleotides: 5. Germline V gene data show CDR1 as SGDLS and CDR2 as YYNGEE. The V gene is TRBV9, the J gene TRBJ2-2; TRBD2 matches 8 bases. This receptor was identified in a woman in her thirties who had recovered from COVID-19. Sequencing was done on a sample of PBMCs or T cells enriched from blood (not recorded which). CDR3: CASSVSGTRDTGELFF. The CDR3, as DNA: TGTGCCAGCAGCGTATCCGGGACTAGGGACACCGGGGAGCTGTTTTTT.